A selection of T cell receptor beta chains follows, all from one sample in a study of cytomegalovirus exposure and HLA in healthy donors. Clones were sequenced by immunoSEQ multiplex PCR, and TCRdb holds only the in-frame ones, with some missing. The sample has fewer than 200,000 clones; 79% are singletons. Sequenced input: PBMCs. The source of these receptors is a man in his forties in good health and CMV-seronegative. The CDR3 runs from the conserved cysteine through the conserved F or W. Fields, in order: clone size, D gene, V gene, J gene, CDR3 DNA, CDR3 protein. The D gene is left open where the match is weak. Clone size is stated in some rows and not others, as once, few, many or a class when expanded.

>once|TRBD1|TRBV5-1|TRBJ2-5
TGCGCCAGCAGCTTCCAGGCAGGGGGCTTGGGAGAGACCCGGTACTTC
CASSFQAGGLGETRYF
>NA|NA|TRBV5-1|TRBJ2-7
TGCGCCAGCAGCTTGCACGAGTACGAGCAGTACTTC
CASSLHEYEQYF
>NA|TRBD1|TRBV6-1|TRBJ1-6
TGTGCCAGCAGTGATGGAGGGACAGGGCACTCACCCCTCCACTTT
CASSDGGTGHSPLHF
>NA|TRBD1|TRBV30|TRBJ2-7
TGTGCCTGGAGTGTACCGGACAGGGGGCACGAGCAGTACTTC
CAWSVPDRGHEQYF
>NA|NA|TRBV11-2|TRBJ2-5
TGTGCCAGCAGCCTGCGGGGAGGATTCCAAGAGACCCAGTACTTC
CASSLRGGFQETQYF
>NA|NA|TRBV4-2|TRBJ2-1
TGTGCCAGCAGCTCCTTCCCCGCTTCGCGGGACTTACCCTACAATGAGCAGTTCTTC
CASSSFPASRDLPYNEQFF
>NA|NA|TRBV9|TRBJ2-7
TGTGCCAGCAGCCCGGGAGCTGCCTACGAGCAGTACTTC
CASSPGAAYEQYF
>NA|NA|TRBV7-2|TRBJ2-1
TGTGCCAGCAGCTTATCCATAGCGTTGGGCTACAATGAGCAGTTCTTC
CASSLSIALGYNEQFF
>NA|NA|TRBV4-1|TRBJ2-7
TGCGCCAGCAGCCAAGATCCTGCGGGATTACCCTACGAGCAGTACTTC
CASSQDPAGLPYEQYF
>NA|TRBD1|TRBV6-5|TRBJ2-1
TGTGCCAGCAGGTTTACCGGGACAGGGGGGAATGAGCAGTTCTTC
CASRFTGTGGNEQFF
>NA|NA|TRBV7-2|TRBJ2-3
TGTGCCAGCAGGTCCTCTTTTAGCACAGATACGCAGTATTTT
CASRSSFSTDTQYF
>NA|TRBD1|TRBV2|TRBJ2-3
TGTGCCAGCAGTAGCACGGGACAGGGCACAGATACGCAGTATTTT
CASSSTGQGTDTQYF
>NA|NA|TRBV5-1|TRBJ2-2
TGCGCCAGCAGCAAGGGTATATTAGCAGGGATGAACACCGGGGAGCTGTTTTTT
CASSKGILAGMNTGELFF
>NA|NA|TRBV6-1|TRBJ2-7
TGTGCCAGCAGTGAAGAACGGGGGTCCAACGAGCAGTACTTC
CASSEERGSNEQYF
>NA|NA|TRBV28|TRBJ2-1
TGTGCCAGCAGTAGCGGAAGATACAATGAGCAGTTCTTC
CASSSGRYNEQFF
>NA|TRBD2|TRBV27|TRBJ2-7
TGTGCCAGCAGACCGGGACTATCCTCCTACGAGCAGTACTTC
CASRPGLSSYEQYF
>NA|NA|TRBV9|TRBJ1-1
TGTGCCAGCAGCTATATGGGAGGGGGGAACACTGAAGCTTTCTTT
CASSYMGGGNTEAFF
>NA|NA|TRBV7-9|TRBJ2-7
TGTGCCAGCAGCTACTCGGGAGTTTCGGGGGAGAAGGACTACGAGCAGTACTTC
CASSYSGVSGEKDYEQYF
>few|TRBD1|TRBV6-5|TRBJ1-4
TGTGCCAGCAGAGGGACAGGGGTGAGAGAAAAACTGTTTTTT
CASRGTGVREKLFF
>NA|NA|TRBV19|TRBJ2-3
TGTGCCAGTAGTATGGCGACTAGCACAGATACGCAGTATTTT
CASSMATSTDTQYF
>NA|NA|TRBV28|TRBJ2-5
TGTGCCAGCAGCCCCGAGCTTTTTGGAGGATCGGGAGAGACCCAGTACTTC
CASSPELFGGSGETQYF
>NA|TRBD1|TRBV5-1|TRBJ1-1
TGCGCCAGCAGCTGGTCGGACAGGGATGGCACTGAAGCTTTCTTT
CASSWSDRDGTEAFF
>NA|NA|TRBV6-5|TRBJ1-5
TGTGCCAGCAGCCCGTCGGGGGACCAGCCCCAGCATTTT
CASSPSGDQPQHF
>NA|NA|TRBV25-1|TRBJ2-4
TGTGCCAGCCCCCACGGGCAGGGCGCCAAAAACAGTCAGTACTTC
CASPHGQGAKNSQYF
>NA|NA|TRBV6-5|TRBJ2-3
TGTGCCAGCAGTTTTATGGCCGGCACAGATACGCAGTATTTT
CASSFMAGTDTQYF
>NA|NA|TRBV19|TRBJ1-5
TGTGCCAGTAGTATTATGGACTATAGCAATCAGCCCCAGCATTTT
CASSIMDYSNQPQHF
>NA|NA|TRBV6-5|TRBJ2-7
TGTGCCAGCAGTTACTTTAGCGTTTCCAGCGAGCAGTACTTC
CASSYFSVSSEQYF
>NA|NA|TRBV6-5|TRBJ1-3
TGTGCCAGCAGTTACTCCCCTACCTCTGGAAACACCATATATTTT
CASSYSPTSGNTIYF
>few|TRBD1|TRBV4-3|TRBJ1-1
TGCGCCAGCAGCTTGCAGGGGGTAGGCACTGAAGCTTTCTTT
CASSLQGVGTEAFF
>NA|NA|TRBV7-9|TRBJ2-5
TGTGCCAGCAGCCGGACAGCCCAAGAGACCCAGTACTTC
CASSRTAQETQYF
>NA|TRBD1|TRBV7-8|TRBJ2-7
TGTGCCAGCAGCGACCCGCCGGCAGGGGGTTCCACGTCCTCCTCCTACGAGCAGTACTTC
CASSDPPAGGSTSSSYEQYF
>NA|NA|TRBV4-3|TRBJ1-6
TGCGCCAGCAGCCTAGACTTTAGGAGCTCCTATAATTCACCCCTCCACTTT
CASSLDFRSSYNSPLHF
>few|NA|TRBV9|TRBJ1-3
TGTGCCAGCAGCCCAACCCCGGGTTTGAGCTCTGGAAACACCATATATTTT
CASSPTPGLSSGNTIYF
>NA|TRBD1|TRBV19|TRBJ1-5
TGTGCCAGTAGTAATCCGGGACAGGGGGCCGGTCAGCCCCAGCATTTT
CASSNPGQGAGQPQHF
>NA|TRBD1|TRBV27|TRBJ1-1
TGTGCCAGCAGTAGGGGGCGCGGGACTGAAGCTTTCTTT
CASSRGRGTEAFF
>once|TRBD1|TRBV5-1|TRBJ2-5
TGCGCCAGCAGATCACCGGGACAGGGGCTGCAAGAGACCCAGTACTTC
CASRSPGQGLQETQYF
>NA|TRBD1|TRBV5-4|TRBJ1-1
TGTGCCAGCAGCTTGGCACAACTGACAGGGGAGGCTTTCTTT
CASSLAQLTGEAFF
>NA|NA|TRBV30|TRBJ2-1
TGTGCCTGGAGTGTGGGCAGCGGAGCCTACAATGAGCAGTTCTTC
CAWSVGSGAYNEQFF
>NA|TRBD1|TRBV19|TRBJ1-6
TGTGCCAGTAGAGAACAGGGGACAGCAAATTCACCCCTCCACTTT
CASREQGTANSPLHF
>NA|TRBD1|TRBV29-1|TRBJ2-2
TGCAGCGCCCTACAGGGGGCGAACACCGGGGAGCTGTTTTTT
CSALQGANTGELFF
>NA|NA|TRBV7-2|TRBJ2-5
TGTGCCAGCAGCTTAGCCGTACAAGAGACCCAGTACTTC
CASSLAVQETQYF
>once|NA|TRBV16|TRBJ1-1
TGTGCCAGCAGCCCGACAGGGAACACTGAAGCTTTCTTT
CASSPTGNTEAFF
>NA|NA|TRBV28|TRBJ2-4
NA
CASSSSTGRGDSQYF
>NA|NA|TRBV4-3|TRBJ2-1
TGCGCCAGCAGCCAAGATCGAGGGGGAAGTGAGCAGTTCTTC
CASSQDRGGSEQFF
>once|NA|TRBV11-2|TRBJ2-1
TGTGCCAGCAGCTTAGAGCGGTGGCAGGGAGGTTCGTTCTTC
CASSLERWQGGSFF
>NA|NA|TRBV5-1|TRBJ2-7
TGCGCCAGCAGCCCCCAGGGTAATACCTACGAGCAGTACTTC
CASSPQGNTYEQYF
>NA|NA|TRBV2|TRBJ1-2
TGTGCCAGCAGTGAAAACGGTGTCTATGGCTACACCTTC
CASSENGVYGYTF
>NA|NA|TRBV27|TRBJ2-7
TGTGCCAGCAGTTTATCTCCGACCGGGACTCCTCTTGGTGAGCAGTACTTC
CASSLSPTGTPLGEQYF
>few|NA|TRBV9|TRBJ2-3
TGTGCCAGCAGCGTTCAGGGGTACACAGATACGCAGTATTTT
CASSVQGYTDTQYF
>NA|NA|TRBV27|TRBJ2-4
TGTGCCAGCAGTTTATCGCCAGGGACCAAAAACATTCAGTACTTC
CASSLSPGTKNIQYF